This record covers a single T cell receptor beta chain. The authors' processing: Estimates of nucleated cell counts were drawn from the amplification of reference gene primers. Sequencing was performed with immunoSEQ multiplex PCR; in TCRdb, only in-frame clones are kept and a portion is missing. D and trimming were read from the DNA, whereas the V and J calls and clone size are those reported in that table. The profile shows some 240,000 clones, around 87% of them singletons. These data originate in a study of blood T cell repertoires in COVID-19. About the study: PBMCs, B-cell-depleted T cells, or T cells provided the cDNA or gDNA that made up the material.

The V gene's germline CDR1 is SGHNT and CDR2 YENEEA. V trimming: 4 bases; J trimming: 3 bases; junction bases outside the gene matches: 4. The CDR3 has 15 amino acids. A Seattle source enrolled patients during active infection and followed them longitudinally. Sequences were obtained from peripheral blood. This clonotype was sampled from a woman aged 60-70 years with COVID-19, enrolled during active disease. J is TRBJ2-3 and V is TRBV11-3; the match to TRBD1 covers 10 bases. DNA for the CDR3: TGTGCCAGCAGCTCCCGACAGGGGGCAACAGATACGCAGTATTTT. Translated, it gives CASSSRQGATDTQYF.